This TCR beta chain is from a study of blood T cells in healthy people across ages. A second PCR, run for roughly 7 to 12 cycles, used a sample-barcoded 5' primer plus a J-beta primer mix. TCRdb itself ran the 5' RACE reads through MiXCR, one entry per CDR3 protein. This sample has about 800,000 distinct CDR3 sequences; 58% occur once, and the top ten carry 22%. Germline V gene data show CDR1 as MGHDK and CDR2 as SYGVNS. The CDR3 loop spans 14 amino acids. Germline trimming cut 4 bases from V and 2 bases from J; bases unmatched to any gene: 1. Sequenced sample: blood. V usage is TRBV25-1 and J usage is TRBJ1-4; 7 nucleotides match TRBD1. This receptor was identified in a man younger than 40 in good health. For the CDR3, the DNA is TGTGCCAGCAGTGTGGGACAGACTAATGAAAAACTGTTTTTT. Translated, it gives CASSVGQTNEKLFF.